This is a list of T cell receptor beta chains from one sample in a study of control samples from healthy donors and cancer patients. Generated by immunoSEQ multiplex PCR, the TCRdb table keeps only in-frame clones and is missing some. The table lists about 110,000 clones, around 82% of them singletons, with around 13% in the top ten. The sample was blood. All receptors come from a woman aged 45 to 65 in good health. The conserved cysteine and the conserved F or W are not part of the CDR3 here. D genes are given only for firm matches.

V gene: TRBV6-2/TRBV6-3; D gene: .; J gene: TRBJ2-3; CDR3 protein: ASSPGRIGTRAYTDTQY
V gene: TRBV6-2/TRBV6-3; D gene: .; J gene: TRBJ2-2; CDR3 protein: ASSYTTGELF
V gene: TRBV6-5; D gene: .; J gene: TRBJ1-3; CDR3 protein: ASSYSRGSSGNTIY
V gene: TRBV5-4; D gene: .; J gene: TRBJ2-1; CDR3 protein: ASSLSIVDEQF
V gene: TRBV5-4; D gene: TRBD2; J gene: TRBJ2-3; CDR3 protein: ASSPTSGRTDTQY
V gene: TRBV9; D gene: .; J gene: TRBJ1-2; CDR3 protein: ASSVRERSSYT
V gene: TRBV4-2; D gene: TRBD2; J gene: TRBJ2-2; CDR3 protein: ASSQGTSGRNTGELF
V gene: TRBV6-6; D gene: .; J gene: TRBJ2-7; CDR3 protein: ASSRGSYEQY
V gene: TRBV4-2; D gene: TRBD1; J gene: TRBJ2-1; CDR3 protein: ASSQDGRGLYNEQF
V gene: TRBV5-8; D gene: TRBD2; J gene: TRBJ2-1; CDR3 protein: ASIPWGSGSVNEQF
V gene: TRBV5-6; D gene: .; J gene: TRBJ1-1; CDR3 protein: ASSKNGQTATEAF
V gene: TRBV18; D gene: .; J gene: TRBJ1-5; CDR3 protein: ASSPPSAGYSNQPQH
V gene: TRBV7-2; D gene: .; J gene: TRBJ1-6; CDR3 protein: ASSLRGRPSSYNSPLH
V gene: TRBV6-5; D gene: TRBD1; J gene: TRBJ2-1; CDR3 protein: ASSYSFGTGNEQF
V gene: TRBV6-2/TRBV6-3; D gene: .; J gene: TRBJ2-3; CDR3 protein: ASSLDQSVEARDTQY
V gene: TRBV4-1; D gene: .; J gene: TRBJ1-2; CDR3 protein: ASSPKPLGYLFSNYGYT
V gene: TRBV12-3/TRBV12-4; D gene: .; J gene: TRBJ2-2; CDR3 protein: ASTSTNPGELF
V gene: TRBV12-3/TRBV12-4; D gene: .; J gene: TRBJ2-5; CDR3 protein: ASTRQRKETQY
V gene: TRBV24-1; D gene: TRBD1; J gene: TRBJ2-5; CDR3 protein: ATSDVTGVGETQY
V gene: TRBV3-1/TRBV3-2; D gene: TRBD1; J gene: TRBJ2-2; CDR3 protein: ASSPPWTGRGELF
V gene: TRBV5-5; D gene: .; J gene: TRBJ1-5; CDR3 protein: ASSPLGGNSNQPQH
V gene: TRBV30; D gene: TRBD1; J gene: TRBJ1-1; CDR3 protein: AWSVKGAHTEAF
V gene: TRBV6-5; D gene: .; J gene: TRBJ2-2; CDR3 protein: ASSYQAAGELF
V gene: TRBV12-5; D gene: TRBD2; J gene: TRBJ2-1; CDR3 protein: ASGLGGSGYNEQF
V gene: TRBV29-1; D gene: TRBD1; J gene: TRBJ1-1; CDR3 protein: SVQGAPNTEAF
V gene: TRBV27; D gene: .; J gene: TRBJ2-4; CDR3 protein: ASSVQGAKNIQY
V gene: TRBV7-2; D gene: TRBD2; J gene: TRBJ2-7; CDR3 protein: ASSISGGGFYEQY
V gene: TRBV5-1; D gene: .; J gene: TRBJ2-5; CDR3 protein: ASSLAGEGRETQY
V gene: TRBV7-2; D gene: .; J gene: TRBJ1-6; CDR3 protein: ASSFSGGESPLH
V gene: TRBV6-2/TRBV6-3; D gene: .; J gene: TRBJ2-7; CDR3 protein: ASSRIWGDEQY
V gene: TRBV3-1/TRBV3-2; D gene: .; J gene: TRBJ2-7; CDR3 protein: ASSQEEYSYEQY
V gene: TRBV11-3; D gene: .; J gene: TRBJ1-1; CDR3 protein: ASSLEQAGEAF
V gene: TRBV28; D gene: .; J gene: TRBJ1-4; CDR3 protein: TSSLIGTNEKLF
V gene: TRBV7-6; D gene: .; J gene: TRBJ1-3; CDR3 protein: ASSLSGLRSGNTIY
V gene: TRBV28; D gene: .; J gene: TRBJ1-3; CDR3 protein: ASSFVGNTIY
V gene: TRBV5-1; D gene: .; J gene: TRBJ2-7; CDR3 protein: ASSLDRAYEQY
V gene: TRBV5-4; D gene: .; J gene: TRBJ1-5; CDR3 protein: ASSLPGEQPQH
V gene: TRBV2; D gene: .; J gene: TRBJ1-2; CDR3 protein: ASSVRSEGYT
V gene: TRBV5-1; D gene: .; J gene: TRBJ1-1; CDR3 protein: ASSLDGSLGTEAF
V gene: TRBV6-2/TRBV6-3; D gene: TRBD1; J gene: TRBJ1-1; CDR3 protein: ASSYPIRQGNTEAF
V gene: TRBV3-1/TRBV3-2; D gene: TRBD1; J gene: TRBJ1-2; CDR3 protein: ASSPDSGTGRSYT
V gene: TRBV7-8; D gene: TRBD2; J gene: TRBJ2-5; CDR3 protein: ASSLVVLAGVLSQETQY
V gene: TRBV6-2/TRBV6-3; D gene: TRBD2; J gene: TRBJ2-7; CDR3 protein: ASSYSGAGASYEQY